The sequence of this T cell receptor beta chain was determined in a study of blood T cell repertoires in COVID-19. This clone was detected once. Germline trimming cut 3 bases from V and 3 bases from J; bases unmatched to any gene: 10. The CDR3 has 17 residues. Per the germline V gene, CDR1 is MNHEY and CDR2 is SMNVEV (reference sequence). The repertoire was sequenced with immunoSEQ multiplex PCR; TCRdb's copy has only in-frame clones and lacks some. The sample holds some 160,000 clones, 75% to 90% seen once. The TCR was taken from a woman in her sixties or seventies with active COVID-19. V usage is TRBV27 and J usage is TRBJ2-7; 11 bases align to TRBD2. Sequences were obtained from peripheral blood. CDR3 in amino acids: CASSLFPLTSGVYEQYF. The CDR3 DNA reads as TGTGCCAGCAGTTTGTTCCCCTTGACTAGCGGGGTCTACGAGCAGTACTTC.